Each of the 21 T cell receptor beta chains below was sequenced from the same sample in a study of T-cell memory formation after mild COVID-19. TCRdb independently ran MiXCR on the 5' RACE reads; one entry per CDR3 protein. Of 150,000 or so distinct CDR3 sequences in the sample, 31% are singletons; the top ten hold around 11%. The sample was PBMCs or a T cell subset sorted from them (not recorded which). All receptors derive from an adult woman who had mild COVID-19 (a few samples of this study predate the infection). Cell type and time point are not known.

The table lists this clonotype with a count of one. V gene TRBV7-3 combines with J gene TRBJ2-3; D uncertain. The germline V gene has CDR1 SGHTA and CDR2 FQGTGA. Deletions cut 1 base from V and 5 bases from J, with 7 bases between. The CDR3 covers 13 residues. The CDR3 DNA follows: TGTGCCAGCAGCTTAATGCCCGGAGATACGCAGTATTTT. Translating it yields CASSLMPGDTQYF.

V gene TRBV10-3 combines with J gene TRBJ1-1; possible D gene TRBD1, 5 bases. V shed 4 bases and J shed 4 bases, with 13 bases lying between them. This CDR3 is built from 14 residues. CDR1 ENHRY and CDR2 SYGVKD come from the germline V gene. The CDR3 region is CAISGVFGGTEAFF. In DNA form, the CDR3 reads TGTGCCATCAGTGGGGTGTTTGGGGGCACTGAAGCTTTCTTT.

The V call is TRBV7-9, the J call TRBJ2-3; the match to TRBD1 covers 10 bases. With V trimmed by 7 bases and J by 6 bases, 10 bases remained unmatched. The CDR3 runs to 15 residues. From germline, CDR1 is SEHNR and CDR2 FQNEAQ (reference sequence). This chain's CDR3 is CASIQSDRGRDTQYF. Written as DNA, the CDR3 is TGTGCCAGCATACAATCGGACAGGGGGAGGGATACGCAGTATTTT. Full variable domain (missing parts from reference TRBV7-9 and TRBJ2-3): DTGVSQNPRHKITKRGQNVTFRCDPISEHNRLYWYRQTLGQGPEFLTYFQNEAQLEKSRLLSDRFSAERPKGSFSTLEIQRTEQGDSAMYLCASIQSDRGRDTQYFGPGTRLTVL.

This clonotype has at least ten counts. The V gene is TRBV20-1, the J gene TRBJ2-1; 8 positions agree with TRBD2. The J segment lost 8 bases and the V segment lost 2 bases, leaving 11 bases of the junction unmatched. CDR1 is DFQATT and CDR2 is SNEGSKA in the germline V gene (reference sequence). CDR3 length equals 15 residues. The CDR3 region is CSARSRRTSTYEQFF. DNA for the CDR3: TGCAGTGCTAGATCAAGGCGGACTAGCACATATGAGCAGTTCTTC.

This clonotype appeared a few times. Mismatch with germline at one junction end may stem from a read error. Here the CDR3 DNA reads TGTGCCAGCAGTTTAGCGGGGACAGGGGGCTTTTTT. This encodes CASSLAGTGGFF. The rearrangement uses TRBV12-3 or TRBV12-4 and TRBJ1-5, with 12 bases identical to TRBD1. This CDR3 contains 12 residues.

The genes are TRBV19 and TRBJ1-1; perhaps TRBD1 as D (5 bases). CDR1 LNHDA and CDR2 SQIVND come from the germline V gene (reference sequence). V was trimmed by 9 bases and J by 10 bases, leaving 15 bases between them. The length of the CDR3 is 11 residues. The CDR3 nucleotides are TGTGCCAGCCTCACGAGGGGCCGAGCTTTCTTT. It encodes CASLTRGRAFF.

The rearrangement links TRBV4-3 to TRBJ1-2, with D uncertain. CDR1 and CDR2 (germline): LGHNA, YSLEER. V gave up 1 base and J gave up 5 bases, with 5 bases separating them. This CDR3 has 12 residues. CDR3 DNA sequence: TGCGCCAGCAGCCAAGGAACGTATGGCTACACCTTC. It yields the protein CASSQGTYGYTF.

The CDR3 protein is CASSPKLDGEQYF. The CDR3 bases are TGTGCCAGCAGTCCCAAACTGGATGGGGAGCAGTACTTC. The chain employs TRBV28 and TRBJ2-7; D is unresolved. The CDR3 consists of 13 residues. With 5 bases removed from V and 7 bases from J, the gap between germline ends came to 15 bases. Looked up from germline, CDR1 is MDHEN and CDR2 is SYDVKM.

The CDR3 region is CAHSRGYTDTQYF. CDR3 DNA sequence: TGTGCCCACTCTCGGGGGTACACAGATACGCAGTATTTT. V and J are TRBV6-6 and TRBJ2-3; a possible D gene is TRBD2 (6 bases). Trimming left V 11 bases short and J 2 bases short, with 14 bases between. Per germline, CDR1 MNHNY and CDR2 SVGAGI (reference sequence). This CDR3 comprises 13 residues.

This clonotype turned up a few times. This chain links TRBV11-3 with TRBJ1-3; the D gene is possibly TRBD1 (5 bases). CDR1 and CDR2 from the germline V gene are SGHNT and YENEEA. V was trimmed by 5 bases and J by 0 bases, leaving 8 bases between them. The CDR3 contains 14 residues. As DNA, the CDR3 is TGTGCCAGCAGCCCCGGGACCTCTGGAAACACCATATATTTT. It encodes CASSPGTSGNTIYF.

This chain links TRBV5-1 with TRBJ2-2, with D perhaps TRBD2 (7 bases). V gave up 4 bases and J gave up 4 bases, with 17 bases separating them. Germline loops: CDR1 SGHRS, CDR2 YFSETQ. The CDR3 covers 16 residues. The CDR3 here is CASSLNGGPGTGELFF. The CDR3, as DNA: TGCGCCAGCAGCCTAAACGGGGGGCCTGGCACCGGGGAGCTGTTTTTT.

DNA for the CDR3: TGTGCCAGCAGCCAAGTATTTCCCGAGCAGTTCTTC. This encodes CASSQVFPEQFF. This chain connects TRBV14 to TRBJ2-1; D remains ambiguous. Per the germline V gene, CDR1 is SGHDN and CDR2 is FVKESK. Between the trimmed V and J ends, which lost 1 base and 10 bases, there was a span of 8 bases. The CDR3 runs 12 residues.

The rearrangement uses TRBV5-1 and TRBJ2-1; 9 bases agree with TRBD1. Looked up from germline, CDR1 is SGHRS and CDR2 is YFSETQ. This CDR3 region has 16 residues. With V trimmed by 0 bases and J by 7 bases, 8 bases remained unmatched. CDR3 loop: CASSLAAQGAWNEQFF. The CDR3 DNA reads TGCGCCAGCAGCTTGGCCGCACAGGGGGCGTGGAATGAGCAGTTCTTC.

The chain carries TRBV7-2 and TRBJ2-2; TRBD1 or TRBD2 may be the D gene (6 bases each). The CDR3 sequence is 16 residues long. Germline values: CDR1 SGHTA, CDR2 FQGNSA. V was trimmed by 3 bases and J by 3 bases, leaving 14 bases between them. CDR3 amino acids: CASSLRPGAHTGELFF. For the CDR3, the DNA is TGTGCCAGCAGCTTGAGACCGGGGGCTCACACCGGGGAGCTGTTTTTT.

The rearrangement uses TRBV5-4 and TRBJ2-6; no definite D call. The CDR3 sequence is 13 residues long. CDR1 SGHNT and CDR2 YYREEE come from the germline V gene (reference sequence). V dropped 5 bases and J dropped 1 base, with 4 bases sitting between them. CDR3 DNA sequence: TGTGCCAGCAGTTGGTCTGGGGCCAACGTCCTGACTTTC. The encoded protein is CASSWSGANVLTF. The full variable domain, in which reference TRBV5-4 and TRBJ2-6 provide the parts outside the CDR3, is ETGVTQSPTHLIKTRGQQVTLRCSSQSGHNTVSWYQQALGQGPQFIFQYYREEENGRGNFPPRFSGLQFPNYSSELNVNALELDDSALYLCASSWSGANVLTFGAGSRLTVL.

The chain links TRBV2 to TRBJ2-7, with TRBD1 identical over 9 bases. The V gene end was trimmed by 1 base and the J gene end by 3 bases; junction bases not matched to a gene: 13. Per germline, CDR1 SNHLY and CDR2 FYNNEI. The CDR3 sequence is 18 residues long. In DNA form, the CDR3 reads TGTGCCAGCAGTGAAGAAGGGACAGGGATAGGTTCCGGCTACGAGCAGTACTTC. This gives the protein CASSEEGTGIGSGYEQYF.

This clonotype was seen more than once but under ten times. The V gene is TRBV19, the J gene TRBJ1-4; 7 bases agree with TRBD1. V was clipped by 5 bases and J by 4 bases; unmatched bases: 4. The CDR3 is made up of 14 amino acids. Germline V gives CDR1 LNHDA, CDR2 SQIVND (reference sequence). The DNA of the CDR3 is TGTGCCAGTAGTCCTCGACAGGGTAATGAAAAACTGTTTTTT. Its translation: CASSPRQGNEKLFF. Complete variable domain (other parts from reference TRBV19 and TRBJ1-4): DGGITQSPKYLFRKEGQNVTLSCEQNLNHDAMYWYRQDPGQGLRLIYYSQIVNDFQKGDIAEGYSVSREKKESFPLTVTSAQKNPTAFYLCASSPRQGNEKLFFGSGTQLSVL.

The rearrangement joins TRBV5-1 to TRBJ1-1; D uncertain. V dropped 7 bases and J dropped 0 bases, with 7 bases sitting between them. The V gene's germline CDR1 is SGHRS and CDR2 YFSETQ. The length of the CDR3 is 12 residues. CDR3 region: CASGTVNTEAFF. In DNA form, the CDR3 reads TGCGCCAGCGGAACAGTGAACACTGAAGCTTTCTTT.

This chain connects TRBV12-3 or TRBV12-4 to TRBJ2-1; 12 bases fit TRBD1. J was trimmed by 12 bases and V by 5 bases; bases with no gene match: 8. CDR3 length: 14 residues. The CDR3 bases are TGTGCCAGCAGTAGGGGGACAGGGGGCGCAGGGCAGTTCTTC. It yields the protein CASSRGTGGAGQFF.

J is TRBJ2-7 and V is TRBV10-3; no clear D gene. The germline V gene encodes CDR1 ENHRY and CDR2 SYGVKD. The CDR3 is made up of 12 amino acids. V was shortened by 3 bases and J by 1 base, with 4 bases between the two germline ends. The CDR3 here is CAISDQSYEQYF. CDR3 bases: TGTGCCATCAGTGACCAATCCTACGAGCAGTACTTC.

In its sample, this clonotype was seen a few times. This chain connects TRBV20-1 to TRBJ2-1; possibly TRBD1 for D (5 bases). The length of the CDR3 is 16 residues. The germline V and J ends were trimmed by 6 bases and 6 bases, with 24 bases remaining between them. Looked up from germline, CDR1 is DFQATT and CDR2 is SNEGSKA (reference sequence). The CDR3 coding sequence is TGCAGTGCCATCGCCGAAGACAGAGAGCCTGTCAATGAGCAGTTCTTC. This sequence encodes CSAIAEDREPVNEQFF.